The text below deals with one TCR beta chain. Its cognate antigen is unknown. MiXCR, run by TCRdb on the 5' RACE reads, gives a single entry per CDR3 protein. Here the sample spans a few hundred thousand distinct CDR3 sequences, 7.5% to 10% being singletons. This specimen comes from a study of identical twins. Study-wide results and limits: The presence of invariant MAIT and iNKT cells could partly confound analyses of zero-insertion sequences.

The V gene's germline CDR1 is LGHNA and CDR2 YNFKEQ. The CDR3 runs to 16 residues. The ends were cut back, 1 base at V and 2 bases at J, with 15 bases in the middle. These data were likewise used in another study, on yellow fever vaccine responses in identical twins.

This TCR was recovered from a woman younger than 35 in good health. The source material was PBMCs. The chain links TRBV4-2 to TRBJ2-7; D may be TRBD1 (6 bases). The CDR3 region is CASSQGGTNPAYEQYF. CDR3 in DNA: TGTGCCAGCAGCCAAGGGGGGACAAACCCGGCCTACGAGCAGTACTTC.